This passage covers 14 T cell receptor beta chains from one sample sequenced in a study of T cell responses to AZD1222 COVID-19 vaccine. Here immunoSEQ multiplex PCR was the method, and the copy in TCRdb shows in-frame clones only, minus some. The profile shows under 150,000 clones, roughly nine tenths of them singletons. The input for sequencing was peripheral blood, taken on day 0 of AZD1222 vaccination. The receptors were gathered from an adult in good health.

The rearrangement uses TRBV11-3 and TRBJ1-5; D is ambiguous. The length of the CDR3 is 14 residues. Germline values: CDR1 SGHNT, CDR2 YENEEA. V shed 6 bases and J shed 6 bases, with 15 bases lying between them. CDR3 region: CASSNREPFQPQHF. Written as DNA, the CDR3 is TGTGCCAGCAGTAACCGGGAGCCGTTTCAGCCCCAGCATTTT.

The chain links TRBV5-1 to TRBJ1-6; D is undetermined. V lost 7 bases to trimming and J lost 10 bases, with 24 bases between them. There are 16 residues in the CDR3. Germline V gives CDR1 SGHRS, CDR2 YFSETQ. The CDR3 DNA is TGCGCCAGCCGAACGTTGGCCTCCTCTGGAACCTCACCCCTCCACTTT. Translating gives CASRTLASSGTSPLHF.

This clone was counted a single time. The chain is built from TRBV27 and TRBJ2-7; 8 nucleotides agree with TRBD2. The CDR3 spans 15 residues. The V and J ends lost 2 bases and 0 bases, in that order; junction bases with no gene match: 3. The germline CDR1 and CDR2 sequences are MNHEY and SMNVEV (reference sequence). CDR3 nucleotide sequence: TGTGCCAGCAGTTTACAACTAGCGGCCTCCTACGAGCAGTACTTC. It translates to CASSLQLAASYEQYF.

This chain uses TRBV24-1 with TRBJ1-1; D is perhaps TRBD1 (6 bases). Per germline, CDR1 KGHDR and CDR2 SFDVKD. CDR3 length equals 11 residues. Trimming pared 7 bases from V and 11 bases from J, leaving 13 bases between. The CDR3 bases are TGTGCCACCAGCACAGGGTTCGAGGCTTTCTTT. Its translation: CATSTGFEAFF.

The chain is built from TRBV7-9 and TRBJ1-2; perhaps TRBD1 as D (6 bases). Looked up from germline, CDR1 is SEHNR and CDR2 is FQNEAQ (reference sequence). Trimming stripped 0 bases from V and 4 bases from J, with 15 bases between. The CDR3 has 16 amino acids. The CDR3 reads CASSLAPGTTTYGYTF. CDR3 DNA: TGTGCCAGCAGCTTAGCCCCCGGGACAACCACCTATGGCTACACCTTC.

V is TRBV19 and J is TRBJ1-5; D not certain. CDR1 is LNHDA, CDR2 SQIVND, per germline (reference sequence). The CDR3 sequence is 13 residues long. Trimming removed 5 bases from V and 5 bases from J, with 10 bases in between. The CDR3: CASSLVLDQPQHF. The DNA of the CDR3 is TGTGCCAGTAGTCTAGTGCTGGATCAGCCCCAGCATTTT.

The J gene is TRBJ2-1, the V gene TRBV7-9; the match to TRBD2 covers 7 bases. The CDR3 is 15 residues long. V lost 7 bases and J lost 3; bases outside the gene matches: 9. Germline V lookup: CDR1 SEHNR, CDR2 FQNEAQ (reference sequence). The CDR3 nucleotides read TGTGCCAGCACCTCAGGGCTAGCGGTCTACAATGAGCAGTTCTTC. Translated, it gives CASTSGLAVYNEQFF.

The rearrangement joins TRBV7-9 to TRBJ1-6, with D unclear. V was clipped by 1 base and J by 6 bases, with 7 bases between them. Germline values: CDR1 SEHNR, CDR2 FQNEAQ (reference sequence). The CDR3 covers 14 residues. CDR3 DNA: TGTGCCAGCAGCTTAGGAGGGCGTAATTCACCCCTCCACTTT. This encodes CASSLGGRNSPLHF.

This clone was detected once. Here the CDR3 DNA reads TGCGCCAGCAGCTTGGCCGCGCAGGGAGACGGAGGCTACACCTTC. Residues: CASSLAAQGDGGYTF. J is TRBJ1-2 and V is TRBV5-1, with a tentative D call TRBD1 (5 bases). Germline V gives CDR1 SGHRS, CDR2 YFSETQ. The CDR3 has 15 amino acids. Trimming stripped 0 bases from V and 8 bases from J, with 17 bases between.

The J gene is TRBJ2-1, the V gene TRBV7-2, with no clear D. V lost 2 bases, J lost 4 bases, and 6 bases lay in between. Germline CDR1 reads SGHTA; CDR2 reads FQGNSA. This CDR3 contains 13 residues. The CDR3 sequence: CASSLYGYNEQFF. The CDR3 region has the DNA TGTGCCAGCAGCTTATATGGATACAATGAGCAGTTCTTC.

The CDR3 nucleotides are TGCAGCGTTGGTGGCGGTAACTATGGCTACACCTTC. It specifies CSVGGGNYGYTF. The chain has TRBV29-1 and TRBJ1-2; D gene ambiguous. V shed 4 bases and J shed 1 base, with 7 bases lying between them. CDR3 length equals 12 residues. The V gene's germline CDR1 is SQVTM and CDR2 ANQGSEA.

The chain combines TRBV6-5 with TRBJ2-5; 10 bases agree with TRBD1. V was clipped by 8 bases and J by 5 bases; unmatched bases: 11. The CDR3 runs to 15 residues. Germline V gene lookup returns CDR1 MNHEY and CDR2 SVGAGI. The CDR3 here is CASRGGTGDRETQYF. CDR3 bases: TGTGCCAGCCGGGGTGGGACAGGGGATCGGGAGACCCAGTACTTC.

The rearrangement uses TRBV7-2 and TRBJ1-1; D is uncertain. Trimming cost V 7 bases and J 0 bases, with 9 bases left between them. The germline V gene has CDR1 SGHTA and CDR2 FQGNSA. The CDR3 contains 13 residues. The CDR3: CASKMQVNTEAFF. The CDR3 bases are TGTGCCAGCAAGATGCAGGTGAACACTGAAGCTTTCTTT.

This chain links TRBV9 with TRBJ2-1; 9 bases are a match to TRBD2. The CDR3 is 16 amino acids. Germline lookup yields CDR1 SGDLS and CDR2 YYNGEE. Unmatched junction bases numbered 10, after V lost 4 bases and J lost 5 bases. The CDR3 sequence is CASSHPLAGTNNEQFF. The DNA of the CDR3 is TGTGCCAGCAGCCACCCGCTAGCGGGAACTAACAATGAGCAGTTCTTC.